This is a list of T cell receptor beta chains from one sample in a study of T-cell memory formation after mild COVID-19. Via MiXCR, TCRdb re-called the 5' RACE reads, giving one row per CDR3 protein. The sample has approximately 390,000 distinct CDR3 sequences; about 17% are singletons. Input material: PBMCs or a T cell subset sorted from them (not recorded which). Every receptor here comes from a man between 18 and 29 years old who had mild COVID-19 (a few samples of this study predate the infection). Cell type and time point are not known. CDR3s include the opening cysteine and the closing phenylalanine or tryptophan. The order of the fields is clone size, J gene, D gene, V gene, CDR3 DNA, CDR3 protein. A D gene is named only where the DNA matches it firmly. The listing skips clone size in some rows; elsewhere it reads once, few, many or a size class.

>few|TRBJ2-1|TRBD2|TRBV12-3/TRBV12-4
TGTGCCAGCAGAGCCGGGACTAGCGCCAATGAGCAGTTCTTC
CASRAGTSANEQFF
>few|TRBJ2-6|-|TRBV5-1
TGCGCCAGCACCGAATCCTCTGGGGCCAACGTCCTGACTTTC
CASTESSGANVLTF
>few|TRBJ2-4|-|TRBV6-2/TRBV6-3
TGTGCCAGCAGTTACGAGGGGTTTCGAGCCAAAAACATTCAGTACTTC
CASSYEGFRAKNIQYF
>-|TRBJ2-5|TRBD2|TRBV7-2
TGTGCCAGCAGCCAGACTAGCGTTTGGGATACCCAGTACTTC
CASSQTSVWDTQYF
>few|TRBJ2-5|TRBD2|TRBV20-1
TGCAGTGCAAGGAGCGGGGCCGTCGGAGAGACCCAGTACTTC
CSARSGAVGETQYF
>few|TRBJ1-1|-|TRBV24-1
TGTGCCACCAGTGATTTGCATCGGGGATGGGACACTGAAGCTTTCTTT
CATSDLHRGWDTEAFF
>-|TRBJ2-3|TRBD2|TRBV7-9
TGTGCCAGCAGCTTGGTTTCCAATGCCTTAGCGGGGAGAACAGATACGCAGTATTTT
CASSLVSNALAGRTDTQYF
>many|TRBJ2-1|TRBD2|TRBV5-1
TGCGCCAGCAGCTTGCTCCCTCTAGCGGGGGGGCAGAATGAGCAGTTCTTC
CASSLLPLAGGQNEQFF
>many|TRBJ1-1|-|TRBV5-1
TGCGCCAGCAGCTTGTCTTACGGGGCGGACACTGAAGCTTTCTTT
CASSLSYGADTEAFF
>few|TRBJ1-2|-|TRBV4-1
TGCGCCAGCAGCCCGTGGACAGCTCTAGGCTACACCTTC
CASSPWTALGYTF
>-|TRBJ2-3|TRBD1|TRBV5-1
TGCGCCAGCAGCTTGGTGGGACAGAGCACAGATACGCAGTATTTT
CASSLVGQSTDTQYF
>-|TRBJ2-5|TRBD2|TRBV12-3/TRBV12-4
TGTGCCAGCACCCTCGGGGCTAGCGGGGGTTCTCCGTACTTC
CASTLGASGGSPYF
>-|TRBJ2-6|-|TRBV6-2/TRBV6-3
TGTGCCAGCAGATCCCGGGCCCCCCAGCGTTGGGCCAACGTCCTGACTTTC
CASRSRAPQRWANVLTF
>few|TRBJ2-5|-|TRBV7-2
TGTGCCAGCAGCTACAGTCACATGCAAGAGACCCAGTACTTC
CASSYSHMQETQYF
>-|TRBJ2-3|TRBD2|TRBV7-2
TGTGCCAGCAGCGCCGAGCTAGCGGGGGACACAGATACGCAGTATTTT
CASSAELAGDTDTQYF
>many|TRBJ1-2|TRBD1|TRBV2
TGTGCCAGCAGGGACAGGGGGCCTGGCTACACCTTC
CASRDRGPGYTF
>few|TRBJ1-2|-|TRBV12-3/TRBV12-4
TGTGCCAGCAGATCCACCCCTCCGGGGGGGGGCTATGGCTACACCTTC
CASRSTPPGGGYGYTF
>-|TRBJ2-3|-|TRBV7-9
TGTGCCAGCAGCTTACCCCGCGGGGCGGCAGATACGCAGTATTTT
CASSLPRGAADTQYF
>-|TRBJ1-3|-|TRBV4-1
TGCGCCAGCAGCCGATTACAGGATTTCTCTGGAAACACCATATATTTT
CASSRLQDFSGNTIYF
>-|TRBJ2-7|-|TRBV7-6
TGTGCCAGCAGCGACCCGCCCGGGCGAGAGCAGTACTTC
CASSDPPGREQYF
>-|TRBJ1-1|-|TRBV7-9
TGTGCCAGCAGGGGGGGTAGCTCTGAAGCTTTCTTT
CASRGGSSEAFF
>-|TRBJ1-6|-|TRBV2
TGTGCCAGCTCTTGGCGAGACTCACCCCTCCACTTT
CASSWRDSPLHF
>-|TRBJ2-5|-|TRBV5-4
TGTGCCAGCGCTGGGCCCGGGGAGACCCAGTACTTC
CASAGPGETQYF
>many|TRBJ2-1|TRBD2|TRBV18
TGTGCCAGCTCACCACGACGGCGGGGGGGCATCAATGAGCAGTTCTTC
CASSPRRRGGINEQFF
>once|TRBJ2-1|-|TRBV11-2
TGTGCCAGCAGCTCAACAAGCGGACCCTACAATGAGCAGTTCTTC
CASSSTSGPYNEQFF
>few|TRBJ1-6|-|TRBV25-1
TGTGCCGCGGGAAGGGACACGGATTCACCCCTCCACTTT
CAAGRDTDSPLHF
>few|TRBJ2-4|TRBD2|TRBV6-5
TGTGCCAGCAGTGGACTAGATAACATTCAGTACTTC
CASSGLDNIQYF
>-|TRBJ2-2|-|TRBV7-2
TGTGCCAGCGAAGGGTCGACGAACACCGGGGAGCTGTTTTTT
CASEGSTNTGELFF
>-|TRBJ2-7|-|TRBV20-1
TGCAGTGCTAAGCCCAGGGAAGCCTACGAGCAGTACTTC
CSAKPREAYEQYF
>many|TRBJ2-5|TRBD2|TRBV6-2/TRBV6-3
TGTGCCAGCAGTATGACTAGCGGGGGGTTTCAAGAGACCCAGTACTTC
CASSMTSGGFQETQYF
>-|TRBJ2-1|-|TRBV5-1
TGCGCCAGCAGCTTGGAGGCGGGCTCCTACAATGAGCAGTTCTTC
CASSLEAGSYNEQFF
>-|TRBJ2-5|-|TRBV20-1
TGCAGTGCTAGAGGGGACAACAAAGAGACCCAGTACTTC
CSARGDNKETQYF
>few|TRBJ1-5|-|TRBV20-1
TGCAGTGCTAGGCGGCAGGGGCTATCCACCAATCAGCCCCAGCATTTT
CSARRQGLSTNQPQHF
>few|TRBJ1-2|-|TRBV5-1
TGCGCCAGCAGCTCCCTAGGGGACGGCCTCGGAGGCTACACCTTC
CASSSLGDGLGGYTF
>many|TRBJ1-6|-|TRBV5-5
TGTGCCAGCAGCTTCCCGGGACGGGGTAATTCACCCCTCCACTTT
CASSFPGRGNSPLHF
>few|TRBJ1-6|-|TRBV11-2
TGTGCCAGCAGCTTAGCCGCAGGGTCCAATTCACCCCTCCACTTT
CASSLAAGSNSPLHF
>-|TRBJ1-2|-|TRBV9
TGTGCCAGCACGCCGGGTTTCAACTATGGCTACACCTTC
CASTPGFNYGYTF
>-|TRBJ1-5|-|TRBV7-9
TGTGCCAGCAGCTTATGGTCCGGGACGGCAAATCAGCCCCAGCATTTT
CASSLWSGTANQPQHF
>-|TRBJ1-5|-|TRBV5-1
TGCGCCAGCAGCCTACAGTCCCGAACCACAGATACGCAGCATTTT
CASSLQSRTTDTQHF
>many|TRBJ1-5|TRBD1|TRBV7-2
TGTGCCAGCAGCCTTCCAGGGGGAGAACAGCCCCAGCATTTT
CASSLPGGEQPQHF
>few|TRBJ2-2|-|TRBV7-6
TGTGCCAGCAGCACCCCCTGGGCCGGGGAGCTGTTTTTT
CASSTPWAGELFF
>-|TRBJ2-5|TRBD2|TRBV19
TGTGCCAGTAGTGACGGGAGGTCCCAAGAGACCCAGTACTTC
CASSDGRSQETQYF
>many|TRBJ2-1|TRBD1|TRBV20-1
TGCAGTGCTCCCCCCGCTAGCTCCCAGGGACAGTGCTTC
CSAPPASSQGQCF
>few|TRBJ2-2|TRBD2|TRBV7-3
TGTGCCAGCAGCTTTAGCGGGGGGTCAAACACCGGGGAGCTGTTTTTT
CASSFSGGSNTGELFF
>many|TRBJ1-5|-|TRBV2
TGTGCCAGCAGTGAACTGGCAGGGAATCAGCCCCAGCATTTT
CASSELAGNQPQHF